Listed below are T cell receptor beta chains from one sample, sequenced in a study of T cell responses to AZD1222 COVID-19 vaccine. Profiling relied on immunoSEQ multiplex PCR, and the TCRdb table lists in-frame clones only, not all of them. The sample carries roughly 170,000 clones, about 91% recorded once. The sample consisted of peripheral blood, taken on day 0 of AZD1222 vaccination. Receptors originate from an adult in good health. Each CDR3 is given with its conserved first and last residue. A D gene is named only where the DNA matches it firmly. Size values are once, few and many counts, or a class for expanded clones, and some rows have none.

j_call,v_call,d_call,clone_size,cdr3_aa,cdr3_nt
TRBJ2-2,TRBV2,TRBD2,once,CASSESSGRPNTGELFF,TGTGCCAGCAGTGAGAGTAGCGGGAGGCCCAACACCGGGGAGCTGTTTTTT
TRBJ2-5,TRBV19,TRBD2,-,CASSRTLTGGETQYF,TGTGCCAGTAGTCGGACCCTCACGGGGGGAGAGACCCAGTACTTC
TRBJ2-1,TRBV7-3,TRBD2,-,CASSQSGGRADEQFF,TGTGCCAGCAGCCAAAGCGGGGGACGAGCCGATGAGCAGTTCTTC
TRBJ2-3,TRBV24-1,-,-,CATSDPSAELTDTQYF,TGTGCCACCAGTGACCCGAGCGCGGAATTAACAGATACGCAGTATTTT
TRBJ1-2,TRBV10-3,-,-,CAISEWDLYGYTF,TGTGCCATCAGTGAATGGGATCTTTATGGCTACACCTTC
TRBJ1-1,TRBV4-3,-,-,CASSWRQNTEAFF,TGCGCCAGCAGCTGGAGACAGAACACTGAAGCTTTCTTT
TRBJ1-4,TRBV19,TRBD1,-,CASKPRQGISEKLFF,TGTGCCAGTAAGCCCCGACAGGGGATAAGTGAAAAACTGTTTTTT
TRBJ1-5,TRBV10-3,TRBD1,-,CAISTGTENQPQHF,TGTGCCATCAGTACAGGGACAGAAAATCAGCCCCAGCATTTT
TRBJ1-6,TRBV7-8,-,-,CASSLETENSPLHF,TGTGCCAGCAGCTTAGAGACAGAGAATTCACCCCTCCACTTT
TRBJ1-2,TRBV29-1,-,-,CSVERGGGYTF,TGCAGCGTTGAACGAGGCGGGGGCTACACCTTC
TRBJ2-7,TRBV6-5,TRBD1,-,CASSYSGTGTYEQYF,TGTGCCAGCAGTTACTCGGGGACAGGGACCTACGAGCAGTACTTC
TRBJ1-5,TRBV5-3,-,-,CARSIYRESGFSNQPQHF,TGTGCCAGAAGCATTTACAGGGAGTCGGGCTTTAGCAATCAGCCCCAGCATTTT
TRBJ1-5,TRBV6-5,-,-,CASSYSVGRGNQPQHF,TGTGCCAGCAGTTACTCGGTAGGGAGGGGCAATCAGCCCCAGCATTTT
TRBJ1-2,TRBV7-9,-,-,CASSPLHIQGNYGYTF,TGTGCCAGCAGCCCCTTACACATACAGGGAAACTATGGCTACACCTTC
TRBJ2-7,TRBV11-2,-,-,CASSHSQDLSYEQYF,TGTGCCAGCAGCCACAGTCAGGACCTCTCCTACGAGCAGTACTTC
TRBJ1-5,TRBV6-5,-,-,CASERPYSNQPQHF,TGTGCCAGCGAGAGGCCGTATAGCAATCAGCCCCAGCATTTT
TRBJ1-2,TRBV4-3,-,once,CASSQDGGNYGYTF,TGCGCCAGCAGCCAAGATGGGGGGAACTATGGCTACACCTTC
TRBJ2-6,TRBV11-3,-,-,CASSSSLRTAGANVLTF,TGTGCCAGCAGCTCCAGCTTGCGGACAGCTGGGGCCAACGTCCTGACTTTC